The sequence of this T cell receptor (beta chain) was determined in a study of CD8 T cells in ankylosing spondylitis. This CDR3 spans 15 amino acids. Germline V CDR1 and CDR2: SGHRS, YFSETQ. Trimming cost V 1 base and J 4 bases; bases outside gene matches: 4. As concerns this clonotype: Its antigen is unidentified.

Study findings and constraints: Seemingly distinctive of ankylosing spondylitis blood was a TCR beta motif formed by eight highly homologous variants. Reportedly, matched ankylosing spondylitis synovial fluid was significantly enriched for disease-linked clones. With a CD8+ phenotype, disease-linked clones were relatively rare in peripheral blood.

Quantitative 5'-RACE with molecular barcodes was used to make the TCR beta libraries. TCRdb fed the 5' RACE reads into MiXCR, producing one record per CDR3 protein. Among 250,000 or so distinct CDR3 sequences listed, 15% to 20% were seen once. The sample comprised blood, either unsorted or a sorted T cell fraction (not recorded which). The chain combines TRBV5-1 with TRBJ2-3, with 9 bases lining up with TRBD2. The sequence was obtained from a male donor with ankylosing spondylitis or in good health (not recorded which). The CDR3 region is CASSLSPSGADTQYF. CDR3 sequence (DNA): TGCGCCAGCAGCTTGAGTCCTAGCGGGGCAGATACGCAGTATTTT.